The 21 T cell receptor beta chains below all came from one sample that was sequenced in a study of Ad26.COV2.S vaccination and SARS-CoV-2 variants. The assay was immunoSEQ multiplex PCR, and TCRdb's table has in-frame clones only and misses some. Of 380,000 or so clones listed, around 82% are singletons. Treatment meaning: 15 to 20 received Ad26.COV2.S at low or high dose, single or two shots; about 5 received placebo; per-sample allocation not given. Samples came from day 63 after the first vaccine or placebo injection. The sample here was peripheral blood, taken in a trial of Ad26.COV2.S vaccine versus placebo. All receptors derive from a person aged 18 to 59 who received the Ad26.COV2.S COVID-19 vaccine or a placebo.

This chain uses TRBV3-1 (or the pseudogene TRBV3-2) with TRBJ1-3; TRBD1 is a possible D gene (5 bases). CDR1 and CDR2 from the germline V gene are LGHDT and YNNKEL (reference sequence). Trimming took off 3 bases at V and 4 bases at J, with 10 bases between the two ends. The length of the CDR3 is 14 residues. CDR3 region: CASSQRGTGNTIYF. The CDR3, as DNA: TGTGCCAGCAGCCAGCGGGGCACCGGAAACACCATATATTTT.

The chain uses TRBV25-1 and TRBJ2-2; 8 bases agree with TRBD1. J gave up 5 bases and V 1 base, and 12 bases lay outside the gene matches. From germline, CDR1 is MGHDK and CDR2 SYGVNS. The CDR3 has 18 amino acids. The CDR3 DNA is TGTGCCAGCAGTGAATCACCCTGGGGACAGGTGGGGACCGGGGAGCTGTTTTTT. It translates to CASSESPWGQVGTGELFF.

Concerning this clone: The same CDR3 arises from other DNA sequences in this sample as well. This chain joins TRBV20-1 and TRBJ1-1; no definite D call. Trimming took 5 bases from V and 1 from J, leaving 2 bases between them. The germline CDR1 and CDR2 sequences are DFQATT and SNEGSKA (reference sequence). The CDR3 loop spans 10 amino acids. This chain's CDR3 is CSASNTEAFF. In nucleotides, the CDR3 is TGCAGTGCTTCGAACACTGAAGCTTTCTTT.

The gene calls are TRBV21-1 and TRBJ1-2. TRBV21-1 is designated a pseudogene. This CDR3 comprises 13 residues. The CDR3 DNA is TGTGCCAGCAGCAGCTGGAGAGGGGATGGCTACACCTTC. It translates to CASSSWRGDGYTF.

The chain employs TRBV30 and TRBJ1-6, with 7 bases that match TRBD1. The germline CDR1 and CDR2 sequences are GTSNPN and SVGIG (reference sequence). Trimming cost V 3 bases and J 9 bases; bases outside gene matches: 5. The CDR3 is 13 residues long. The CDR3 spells CAWRRQGLSPLHF. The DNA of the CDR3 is TGTGCCTGGAGGAGACAGGGTCTTTCACCCCTCCACTTT.

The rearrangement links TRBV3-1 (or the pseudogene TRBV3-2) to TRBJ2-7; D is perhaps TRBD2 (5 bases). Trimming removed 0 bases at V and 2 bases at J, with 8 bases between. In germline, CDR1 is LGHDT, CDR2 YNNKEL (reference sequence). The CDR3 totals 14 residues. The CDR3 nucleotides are TGTGCCAGCAGCCAAGACGGGATTACCTACGAGCAGTACTTC. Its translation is CASSQDGITYEQYF.

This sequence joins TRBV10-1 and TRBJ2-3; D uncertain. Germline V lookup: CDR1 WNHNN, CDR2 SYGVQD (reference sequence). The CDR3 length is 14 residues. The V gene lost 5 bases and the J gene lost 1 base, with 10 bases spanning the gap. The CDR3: CASSSLEGTDTQYF. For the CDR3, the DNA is TGCGCCAGCAGTTCCCTGGAAGGCACAGATACGCAGTATTTT.

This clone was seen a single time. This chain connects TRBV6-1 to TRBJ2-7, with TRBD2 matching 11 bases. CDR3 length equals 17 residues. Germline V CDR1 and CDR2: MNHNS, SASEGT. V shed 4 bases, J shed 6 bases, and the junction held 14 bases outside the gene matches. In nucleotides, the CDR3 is TGTGCCAGCAGTGTCGCGCGGGGGGGGACTAGCGGAGCCGAGCAGTACTTC. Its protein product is CASSVARGGTSGAEQYF.

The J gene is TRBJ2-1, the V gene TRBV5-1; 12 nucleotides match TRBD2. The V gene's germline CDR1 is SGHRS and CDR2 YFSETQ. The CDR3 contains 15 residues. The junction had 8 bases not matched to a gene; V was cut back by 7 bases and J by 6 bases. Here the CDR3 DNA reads TGCGCCAGCCCCCGACTAGCGGGAGTTGTCAATGAGCAGTTCTTC. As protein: CASPRLAGVVNEQFF.

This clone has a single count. The CDR3 coding sequence is TGTGCCAGAACAATTAACCCAGGGAATCGGGAGACCCAGTACTTC. Its protein product is CARTINPGNRETQYF. V usage is TRBV5-3 and J usage is TRBJ2-5, with D possibly matching TRBD1 (5 bases). TRBV5-3 carries the ORF label, with uncertain function. V was cut by 6 bases and J by 5 bases, with 20 bases left in between. The CDR3 is 15 amino acids.

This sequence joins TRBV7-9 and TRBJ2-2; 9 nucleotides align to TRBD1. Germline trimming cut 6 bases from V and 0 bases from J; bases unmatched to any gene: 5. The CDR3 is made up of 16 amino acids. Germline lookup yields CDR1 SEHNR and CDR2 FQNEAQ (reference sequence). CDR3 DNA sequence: TGTGCCAGCAGACCACAGGGGGCCGCGAACACCGGGGAGCTGTTTTTT. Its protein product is CASRPQGAANTGELFF.

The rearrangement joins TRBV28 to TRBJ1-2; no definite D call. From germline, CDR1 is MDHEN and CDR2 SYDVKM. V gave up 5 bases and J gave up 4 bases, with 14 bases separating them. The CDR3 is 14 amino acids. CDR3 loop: CASSRPPPPYGYTF. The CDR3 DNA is TGTGCCAGCAGTAGACCCCCACCCCCCTATGGCTACACCTTC.

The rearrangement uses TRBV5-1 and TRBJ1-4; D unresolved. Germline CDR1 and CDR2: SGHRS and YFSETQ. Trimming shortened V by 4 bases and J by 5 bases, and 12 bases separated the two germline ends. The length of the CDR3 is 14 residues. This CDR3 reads CASSGGRLNEKLFF. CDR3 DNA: TGCGCCAGCAGCGGTGGACGCCTGAATGAAAAACTGTTTTTT.

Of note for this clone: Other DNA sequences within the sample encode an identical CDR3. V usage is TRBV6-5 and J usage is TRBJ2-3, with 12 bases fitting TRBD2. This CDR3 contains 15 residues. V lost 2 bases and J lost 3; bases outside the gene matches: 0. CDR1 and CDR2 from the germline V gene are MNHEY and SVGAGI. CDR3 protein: CASSYLAGGTDTQYF. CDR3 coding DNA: TGTGCCAGCAGTTACCTAGCGGGAGGGACAGATACGCAGTATTTT.

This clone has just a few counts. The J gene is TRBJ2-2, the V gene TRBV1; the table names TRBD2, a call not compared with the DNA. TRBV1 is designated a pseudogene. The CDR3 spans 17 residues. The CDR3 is CTSSQILAGHGAGELFF. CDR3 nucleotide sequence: TGCACCAGCAGCCAAATTCTAGCGGGCCACGGCGCCGGGGAGCTGTTTTTT.

The CDR3 reads CASSLDTYGYTF. For the CDR3, the DNA is TGTGCCAGCAGCTTGGACACCTATGGCTACACCTTC. This chain links TRBV5-4 with TRBJ1-2; D not resolved. Trimming removed 0 bases from V and 4 bases from J, with 4 bases in between. The CDR3 extends over 12 amino acids. From germline, CDR1 is SGHNT and CDR2 YYREEE (reference sequence). The entire variable domain, with the rest obtained from reference TRBV5-4 and TRBJ1-2, is as follows: ETGVTQSPTHLIKTRGQQVTLRCSSQSGHNTVSWYQQALGQGPQFIFQYYREEENGRGNFPPRFSGLQFPNYSSELNVNALELDDSALYLCASSLDTYGYTFGSGTRLTVV.

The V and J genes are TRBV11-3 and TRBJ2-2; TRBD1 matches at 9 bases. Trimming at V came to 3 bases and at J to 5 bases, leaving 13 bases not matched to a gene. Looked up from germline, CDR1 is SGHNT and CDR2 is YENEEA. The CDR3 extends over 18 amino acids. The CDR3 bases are TGTGCCAGCAGCTTGGGACAGGGTTCTACACTAGGTACCGGGGAGCTGTTTTTT. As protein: CASSLGQGSTLGTGELFF. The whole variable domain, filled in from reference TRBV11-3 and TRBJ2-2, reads EAGVVQSPRYKIIEKKQPVAFWCNPISGHNTLYWYLQNLGQGPELLIRYENEEAVDDSQLPKDRFSAERLKGVDSTLKIQPAELGDSAVYLCASSLGQGSTLGTGELFFGEGSRLTVL.

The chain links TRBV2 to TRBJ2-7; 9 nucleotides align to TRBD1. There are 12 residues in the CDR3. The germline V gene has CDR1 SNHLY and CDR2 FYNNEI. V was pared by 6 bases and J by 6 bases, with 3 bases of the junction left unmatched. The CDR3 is CASREDRGEQYF. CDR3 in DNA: TGTGCCAGCAGAGAGGACAGGGGCGAGCAGTACTTC.

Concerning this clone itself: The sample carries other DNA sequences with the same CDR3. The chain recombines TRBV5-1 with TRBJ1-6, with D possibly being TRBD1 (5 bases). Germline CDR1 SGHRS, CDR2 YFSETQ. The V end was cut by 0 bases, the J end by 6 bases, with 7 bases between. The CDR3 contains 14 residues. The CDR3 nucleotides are TGCGCCAGCAGCTTGGGTCAGGGTAATTCACCCCTCCACTTT. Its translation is CASSLGQGNSPLHF.

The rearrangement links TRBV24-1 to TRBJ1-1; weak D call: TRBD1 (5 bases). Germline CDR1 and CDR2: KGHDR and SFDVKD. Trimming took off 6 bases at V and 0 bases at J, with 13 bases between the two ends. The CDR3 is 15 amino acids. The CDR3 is CATSRRQRMNTEAFF. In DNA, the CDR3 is TGTGCCACCAGTCGGAGACAGCGCATGAACACTGAAGCTTTCTTT.

The CDR3 region has the DNA TGTGCCACCAGCAGAGATCCAGGGGTGGCCTATGGCTACACCTTC. Translation gives CATSRDPGVAYGYTF. The chain combines TRBV15 with TRBJ1-2, with TRBD1 as a possible D gene (6 bases). V was shortened by 0 bases and J by 4 bases, with 12 bases between the two germline ends. The CDR3 is made up of 15 amino acids. In germline, CDR1 is LNHNV, CDR2 YYDKDF (reference sequence).